This TCR beta chain came from a study of T cell repertoires in cytomegalovirus infection. Study details: It was the public TCR beta signatures that indicated both CMV infection and matching HLA type.

This clonotype was observed at least ten times. What it binds is unknown. The study's findings and limits: Across the ex vivo response, the dominant clonotypes were HLA-C-restricted CMV-specific TCR beta clonotypes. Summed public TCR beta family frequency identified CMV carriers bearing the relevant HLA.

MiXCR, run by TCRdb on the reads, gives a single entry per CDR3 protein. In the table there are under 800,000 distinct CDR3 sequences, 20% to 25% of which are singletons. Trimming pared 7 bases from V and 2 bases from J, leaving 23 bases between. Germline V lookup: CDR1 SGHVS, CDR2 FNYEAQ. CDR3 size: 18 residues. The clonotype comes from a human donor in good health (CMV status not recorded). Some clones in this sample may be carry-over from other donors' samples. Sample: CD8+ T cells from PBMCs. The rearrangement uses TRBV7-6 and TRBJ1-4; D is undetermined. CDR3 sequence (DNA): TGTGCCAGCACCACCCTCCCTCAGGAGGACGTGACTAATGAAAAACTGTTTTTT. Translated: CASTTLPQEDVTNEKLFF.